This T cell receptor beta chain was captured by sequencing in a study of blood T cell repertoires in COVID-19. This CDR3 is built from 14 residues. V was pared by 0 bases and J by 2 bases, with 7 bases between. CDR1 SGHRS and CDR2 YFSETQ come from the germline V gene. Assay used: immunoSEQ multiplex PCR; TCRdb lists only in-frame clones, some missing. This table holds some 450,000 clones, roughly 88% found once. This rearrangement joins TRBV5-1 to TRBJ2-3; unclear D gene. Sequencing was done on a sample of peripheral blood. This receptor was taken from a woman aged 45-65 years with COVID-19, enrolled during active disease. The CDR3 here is CASSLVTNTDTQYF. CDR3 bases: TGCGCCAGCAGCTTGGTCACTAACACAGATACGCAGTATTTT.